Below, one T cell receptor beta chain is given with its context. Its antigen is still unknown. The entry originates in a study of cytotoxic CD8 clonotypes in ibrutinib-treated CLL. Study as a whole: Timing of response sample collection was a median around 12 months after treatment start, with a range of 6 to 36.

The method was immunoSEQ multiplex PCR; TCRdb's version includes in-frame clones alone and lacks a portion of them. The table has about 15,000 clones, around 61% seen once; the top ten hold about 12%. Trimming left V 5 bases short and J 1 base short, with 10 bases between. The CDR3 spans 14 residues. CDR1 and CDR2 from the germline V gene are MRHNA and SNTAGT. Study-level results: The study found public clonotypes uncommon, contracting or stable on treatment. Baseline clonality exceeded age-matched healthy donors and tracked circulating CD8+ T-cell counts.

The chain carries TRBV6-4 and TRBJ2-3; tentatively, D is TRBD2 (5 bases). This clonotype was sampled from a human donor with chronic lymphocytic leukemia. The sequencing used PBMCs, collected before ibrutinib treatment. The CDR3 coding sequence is TGTGCCAGCAGTTTAGAGGGTGGCACAGATACGCAGTATTTT. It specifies CASSLEGGTDTQYF.